The rows below give T cell receptor beta chains drawn from one sample of a study of CD8 T cells in ankylosing spondylitis. TCRdb itself ran the 5' RACE reads through MiXCR, one entry per CDR3 protein. The data hold about 220,000 distinct CDR3 sequences, with 20% to 30% observed a single time. The material sequenced was blood, either unsorted or a sorted T cell fraction (not recorded which). The source is a male donor with ankylosing spondylitis or in good health (not recorded which). Each CDR3 is given with its conserved first and last residue. A D gene is named only where the DNA matches it firmly. Some rows have no size entry. The others give once, few or many, or a class for an expanded clone.

TRBJ1-2 | 12 | . | TRBV29-1 | few | TGCAGCGTCGACCTTCAGGGGTATGGCTACACCTTC | CSVDLQGYGYTF
TRBJ2-7 | 14 | . | TRBV20-1 | . | TGCAGTGCTAGAGACGGAACAGGGTTCGACGAGCAGTACTTC | CSARDGTGFDEQYF
TRBJ2-1 | 15 | TRBD2 | TRBV9 | . | TGTGCCAGCAGGAGGGGAGCGGGAGCCTACAATGAGCAGTTCTTC | CASRRGAGAYNEQFF
TRBJ1-3 | 15 | . | TRBV6-5 | . | TGTGCCAGCAGTTACCGGGACATCTCTGGAAACACCATATATTTT | CASSYRDISGNTIYF
TRBJ1-1 | 16 | . | TRBV18 | . | TGTGCCAGCTCAAGAGCCTCGGGACTCACGGGCACTGAAGCTTTCTTT | CASSRASGLTGTEAFF
TRBJ2-2 | 18 | TRBD2 | TRBV11-2 | many | TGTGCCAGCGCCCCTCAGGTCTTAGGACTAGCGGGGTCGAGGGAGCTGTTTTTT | CASAPQVLGLAGSRELFF
TRBJ2-3 | 12 | . | TRBV20-1 | . | TGCAGTGCGGATCTTAGCACAGATACGCAGTATTTT | CSADLSTDTQYF
TRBJ2-5 | 15 | TRBD2 | TRBV20-1 | . | TGCAGTGCTAGAGATCTAGCGGGAGGGTTAGAGACCCAGTACTTC | CSARDLAGGLETQYF
TRBJ2-7 | 14 | . | TRBV3-1 | . | TGTGCCAGCAGCTCCCGGAGGGGGGCCTACGAGCAGTACTTC | CASSSRRGAYEQYF
TRBJ2-3 | 16 | TRBD2 | TRBV15 | . | TGTGCCACCAGCAGCGGACTAGCGGCCAACACAGATACGCAGTATTTT | CATSSGLAANTDTQYF
TRBJ2-1 | 15 | TRBD2 | TRBV5-1 | . | TGCGCCAGCAGCCCCGGACTAGCGCATTTCAATGAGCAGTTCTTC | CASSPGLAHFNEQFF
TRBJ1-1 | 12 | . | TRBV12-3/TRBV12-4 | few | TGTGCCAGCAGGGTCGATAACACTGAAGCTTTCTTT | CASRVDNTEAFF
TRBJ2-1 | 13 | . | TRBV7-9 | many | TGTGCCAGCAGCTTATACTCCTACAATGAGCAGTTCTTC | CASSLYSYNEQFF
TRBJ1-1 | 15 | . | TRBV7-9 | many | TGTGCCAGCAGCTCTGGACAAACTCCGAACACTGAAGCTTTCTTT | CASSSGQTPNTEAFF
TRBJ2-1 | 15 | TRBD2 | TRBV12-3/TRBV12-4 | few | TGTGCCAGCAGAATAGCGGGAGAGGGACTCAATGAGCAGTTCTTC | CASRIAGEGLNEQFF